This T cell receptor beta chain was obtained from a study of low-dose radiotherapy and immunotherapy resistance in tumors. Germline values: CDR1 MGHRA, CDR2 YSYEKL. V was cut by 3 bases and J by 0 bases, with 3 bases left in between. The length of the CDR3 is 13 residues. At least ten counts were recorded for this clonotype. Time point described: before trial treatment. Both TCRalpha and TCRbeta chains were reverse transcribed with V-gene-specific primers. PCR amplification of the TCRs was performed with Phusion for approximately 20 PCR cycles, and it relied on a constant-region primer together with a V-primer adapter. MiXCR, applied by TCRdb to the reads, yields one record per CDR3 protein. The sample records 40,000 or so distinct CDR3 sequences, about a third being singletons.

The material was PBMCs, obtained before treatment. This chain connects TRBV4-1 to TRBJ1-5; D call uncertain. The clonotype was recovered from a male donor with gallbladder cancer. The DNA for the CDR3 is TGCGCCAGCAGCCATAATAGCAATCAGCCCCAGCATTTT. Translation gives CASSHNSNQPQHF.